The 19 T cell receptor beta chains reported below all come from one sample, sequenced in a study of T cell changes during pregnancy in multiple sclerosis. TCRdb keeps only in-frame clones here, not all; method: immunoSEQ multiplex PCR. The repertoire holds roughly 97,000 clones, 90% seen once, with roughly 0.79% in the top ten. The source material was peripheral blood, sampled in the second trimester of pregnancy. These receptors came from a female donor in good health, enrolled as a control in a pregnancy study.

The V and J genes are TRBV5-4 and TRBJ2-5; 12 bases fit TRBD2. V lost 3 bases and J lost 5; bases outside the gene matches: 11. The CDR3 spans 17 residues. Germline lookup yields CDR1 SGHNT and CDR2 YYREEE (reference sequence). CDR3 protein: CASSSGLAGGQWETQYF. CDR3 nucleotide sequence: TGTGCCAGCAGCTCCGGGCTAGCGGGGGGGCAGTGGGAGACCCAGTACTTC.

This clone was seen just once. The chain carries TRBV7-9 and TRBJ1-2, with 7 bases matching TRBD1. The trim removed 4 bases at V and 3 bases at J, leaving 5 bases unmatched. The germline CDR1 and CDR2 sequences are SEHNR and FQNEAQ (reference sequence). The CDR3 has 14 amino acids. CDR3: CASSSVDRYYGYTF. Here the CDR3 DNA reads TGTGCCAGCAGCTCAGTGGACAGGTACTATGGCTACACCTTC.

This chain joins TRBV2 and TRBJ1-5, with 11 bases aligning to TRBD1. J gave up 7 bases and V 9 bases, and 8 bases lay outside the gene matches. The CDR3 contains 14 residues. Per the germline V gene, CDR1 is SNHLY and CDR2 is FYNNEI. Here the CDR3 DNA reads TGTGCCAGTACGCTGGACAGGGGGCACCAGCCCCAGCATTTT. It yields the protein CASTLDRGHQPQHF.

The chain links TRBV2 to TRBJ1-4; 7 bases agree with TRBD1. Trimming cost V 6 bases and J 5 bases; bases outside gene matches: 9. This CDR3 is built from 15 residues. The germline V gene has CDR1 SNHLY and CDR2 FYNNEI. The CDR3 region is CASRPGTANNEKLFF. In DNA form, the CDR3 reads TGTGCCAGCAGGCCAGGGACAGCGAACAATGAAAAACTGTTTTTT.

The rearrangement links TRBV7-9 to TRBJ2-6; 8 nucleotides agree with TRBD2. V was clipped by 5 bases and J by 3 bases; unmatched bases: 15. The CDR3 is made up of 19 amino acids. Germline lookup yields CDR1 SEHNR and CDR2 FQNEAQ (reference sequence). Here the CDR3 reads CASSPRGGVPRGGANVLTF. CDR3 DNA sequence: TGTGCCAGCAGCCCCCGGGGGGGGGTCCCCCGAGGTGGGGCCAACGTCCTGACTTTC.

The CDR3 is CASSAPTGVGGELFF. The CDR3, as DNA: TGTGCCAGTAGTGCCCCGACAGGGGTTGGGGGGGAGCTGTTTTTT. V usage is TRBV19 and J usage is TRBJ2-2; 8 bases map to TRBD1. The junction had 10 bases not matched to a gene; V was cut back by 5 bases and J by 8 bases. Per the germline V gene, CDR1 is LNHDA and CDR2 is SQIVND (reference sequence). This CDR3 spans 15 amino acids.

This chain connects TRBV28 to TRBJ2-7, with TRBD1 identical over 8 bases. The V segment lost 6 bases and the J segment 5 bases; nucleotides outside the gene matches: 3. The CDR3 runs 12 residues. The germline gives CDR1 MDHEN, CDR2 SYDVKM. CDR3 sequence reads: CASRRQGNEQYF. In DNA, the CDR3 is TGTGCCAGCAGGCGACAGGGGAACGAGCAGTACTTC.

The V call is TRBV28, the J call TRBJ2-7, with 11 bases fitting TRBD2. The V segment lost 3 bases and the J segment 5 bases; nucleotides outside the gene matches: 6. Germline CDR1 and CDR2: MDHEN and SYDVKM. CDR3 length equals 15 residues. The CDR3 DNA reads TGTGCCAGCAGTTTTAGCGGGAGGGCAAGCCACGAGCAGTACTTC. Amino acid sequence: CASSFSGRASHEQYF.

This CDR3 is CASSGRDRGLVNYGYTF. The CDR3 nucleotides are TGTGCCAGCAGCGGACGGGACAGGGGGCTGGTTAACTATGGCTACACCTTC. This rearrangement joins TRBV2 to TRBJ1-2, with TRBD1 matching 12 bases. With V trimmed by 6 bases and J by 1 base, 9 bases remained unmatched. The CDR3 runs to 17 residues. Per germline, CDR1 SNHLY and CDR2 FYNNEI. The full variable domain, with the rest looked up from reference TRBV2 and TRBJ1-2, is EPEVTQTPSHQVTQMGQEVILRCVPISNHLYFYWYRQILGQKVEFLVSFYNNEISEKSEIFDDQFSVERPDGSNFTLKIRSTKLEDSAMYFCASSGRDRGLVNYGYTFGSGTRLTVV.

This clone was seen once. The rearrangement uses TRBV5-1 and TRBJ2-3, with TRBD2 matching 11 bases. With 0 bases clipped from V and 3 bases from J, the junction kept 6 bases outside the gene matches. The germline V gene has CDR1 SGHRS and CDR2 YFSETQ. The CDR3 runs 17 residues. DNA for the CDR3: TGCGCCAGCAGCTTGGAAGGACTAGCGGGTTCGACAGATACGCAGTATTTT. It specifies CASSLEGLAGSTDTQYF.

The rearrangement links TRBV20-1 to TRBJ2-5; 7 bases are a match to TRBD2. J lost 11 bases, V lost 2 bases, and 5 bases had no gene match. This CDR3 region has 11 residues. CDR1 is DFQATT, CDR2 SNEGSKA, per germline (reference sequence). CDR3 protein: CSARLGGDQYF. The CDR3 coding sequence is TGCAGTGCTAGACTGGGAGGGGATCAGTACTTC.

CDR3 residues: CASKQGGNYGYTF. The CDR3 nucleotides are TGTGCCAGCAAACAGGGGGGTAACTATGGCTACACCTTC. The rearrangement links TRBV28 to TRBJ1-2; TRBD1 aligns across 8 bases. V lost 7 bases, J lost 1 base, and 2 bases stayed unmatched. Germline CDR1 MDHEN, CDR2 SYDVKM. This CDR3 comprises 13 residues.

The chain's CDR3 is CSAARTSLYPGNEQFF. CDR3 sequence (DNA): TGCAGCGCCGCCCGGACTAGTCTTTATCCGGGCAATGAGCAGTTCTTC. V usage is TRBV29-1 and J usage is TRBJ2-1; 7 positions agree with TRBD2. This CDR3 region has 16 residues. In germline, CDR1 is SQVTM, CDR2 ANQGSEA. The junction had 18 bases not matched to a gene; V was cut back by 7 bases and J by 6 bases.

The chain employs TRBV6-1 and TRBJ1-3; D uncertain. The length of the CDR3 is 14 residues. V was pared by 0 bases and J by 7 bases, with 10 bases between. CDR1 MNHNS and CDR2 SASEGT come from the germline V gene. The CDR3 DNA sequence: TGTGCCAGCAGTGAAGCGGGCCAAAGGAACACCATATATTTT. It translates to CASSEAGQRNTIYF.

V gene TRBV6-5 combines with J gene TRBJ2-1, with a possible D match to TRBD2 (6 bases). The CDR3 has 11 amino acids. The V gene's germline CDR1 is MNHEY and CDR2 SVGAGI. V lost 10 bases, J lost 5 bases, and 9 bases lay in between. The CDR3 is CAIGSNNEQFF. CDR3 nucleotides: TGTGCCATCGGGAGTAACAATGAGCAGTTCTTC.

CDR3 bases: TGTGCCAGCATCTTATTATTAGCTGCATACAATGAGCAGTTCTTC. This encodes CASILLLAAYNEQFF. The chain uses TRBV6-1 and TRBJ2-1; D not certain. Germline V gene data show CDR1 as MNHNS and CDR2 as SASEGT. This CDR3 spans 15 amino acids. The V end lost 7 bases, the J end lost 4 bases, and 17 bases lay between the germline ends.

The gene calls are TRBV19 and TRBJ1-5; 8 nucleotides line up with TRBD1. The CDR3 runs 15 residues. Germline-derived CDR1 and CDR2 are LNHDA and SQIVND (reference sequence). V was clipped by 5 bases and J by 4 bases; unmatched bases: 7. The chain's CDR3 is CASSADRALNQPQHF. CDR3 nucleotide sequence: TGTGCCAGTAGTGCGGACAGGGCCCTTAATCAGCCCCAGCATTTT.

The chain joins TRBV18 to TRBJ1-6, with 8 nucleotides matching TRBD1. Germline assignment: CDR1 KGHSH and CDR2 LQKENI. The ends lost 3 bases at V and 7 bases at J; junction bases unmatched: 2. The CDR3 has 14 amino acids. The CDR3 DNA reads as TGTGCCAGCTCACCCGGGACAGGCAATTCACCCCTCCACTTT. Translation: CASSPGTGNSPLHF.

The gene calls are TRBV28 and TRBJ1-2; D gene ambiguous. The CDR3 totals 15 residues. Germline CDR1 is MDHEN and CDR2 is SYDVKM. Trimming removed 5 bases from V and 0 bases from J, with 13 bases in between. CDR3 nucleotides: TGTGCCAGCAGTCTCAGCCCAACAGCTAACTATGGCTACACCTTC. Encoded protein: CASSLSPTANYGYTF.